This T cell receptor (beta chain) was documented in a study of post-analysis software for immune sequencing data. Study-level findings and limits: Five TRBV segments were significantly more frequent in patients than in controls. TRBV5-6, TRBV5-1 and TRBV20-1 were among these segments.

Unique molecular identifiers tagged the TCR beta cDNA libraries. TCRdb recomputed calls from the PCR reads with MiXCR, one row per CDR3 protein. The sample includes fewer than 550,000 distinct CDR3 sequences, approximately 34% of them seen just once. Germline V gene sequence: CDR1 SGHRS, CDR2 YFSETQ. The V gene lost 7 bases and the J gene lost 9 bases, with 20 bases spanning the gap. The CDR3 extends over 14 amino acids. As for this clonotype: What it binds is unknown.

This receptor was identified in a girl between 2 and 17 years old with multiple sclerosis. The chain employs TRBV5-1 and TRBJ2-1, with D possibly being TRBD1 or TRBD2 (6 bases each). The sample taken for sequencing was blood. This chain's CDR3 is CASGGQTGRGEQFF. CDR3 DNA: TGCGCCAGCGGAGGCCAAACAGGGCGGGGTGAGCAGTTCTTC. The full variable domain, completed using reference TRBV5-1 and TRBJ2-1, is KAGVTQTPRYLIKTRGQQVTLSCSPISGHRSVSWYQQTPGQGLQFLFEYFSETQRNKGNFPGRFSGRQFSNSRSEMNVSTLELGDSALYLCASGGQTGRGEQFFGPGTRLTVL.